Shown below are 21 T cell receptor beta chains from a single sample sequenced in a study of CD8 T cells in ankylosing spondylitis. Using its own MiXCR run on the 5' RACE reads, TCRdb lists one record per CDR3 protein. Among tens of thousands of distinct CDR3 sequences listed, 6% were seen once. Input material: blood, either unsorted or a sorted T cell fraction (not recorded which). The receptors here all came from a male donor with ankylosing spondylitis or in good health (not recorded which).

This clonotype was counted many times. This sequence joins TRBV27 and TRBJ2-2; tentatively, D is TRBD1 (5 bases). The CDR3 totals 14 residues. Germline assignment: CDR1 MNHEY and CDR2 SMNVEV (reference sequence). Trimming stripped 11 bases from V and 4 bases from J, with 17 bases between. CDR3 sequence: CAAKTEFGTGELFF. The DNA for the CDR3 is TGTGCCGCGAAGACAGAATTCGGCACCGGGGAGCTGTTTTTT.

The table lists this clonotype with many counts. The chain recombines TRBV7-3 with TRBJ2-7; 12 bases agree with TRBD1. The length of the CDR3 is 15 residues. Germline V gene lookup returns CDR1 SGHTA and CDR2 FQGTGA. J gave up 4 bases and V 5 bases, and 6 bases lay outside the gene matches. CDR3 DNA sequence: TGTGCCAGCAGCCCAGGGACAGGGGGCGGTTACGAGCAGTACTTC. Translation gives CASSPGTGGGYEQYF.

This clonotype was recorded many times. J is TRBJ2-2 and V is TRBV5-1, with 8 bases aligning to TRBD1. From germline, CDR1 is SGHRS and CDR2 YFSETQ. V gave up 4 bases and J gave up 3 bases; unmatched junction bases: 5. The CDR3 contains 15 residues. The CDR3 bases are TGCGCCAGCAGCGTGGACAGGGTAGACACCGGGGAGCTGTTTTTT. Protein product: CASSVDRVDTGELFF.

This clonotype has a count of ten or more. The chain has TRBV7-2 and TRBJ2-3, with 7 bases identical to TRBD2. Losses at the gene ends were 5 bases for V and 6 bases for J; bases not matched to a gene: 11. CDR1 is SGHTA, CDR2 FQGNSA, per germline. This CDR3 contains 15 residues. CDR3 sequence (DNA): TGTGCCAGCAGCAGGGAGGGAGGGGTTTGGGATACGCAGTATTTT. It translates to CASSREGGVWDTQYF.

This clonotype was seen ten or more times. The gene calls are TRBV5-1 and TRBJ2-7; maybe TRBD1 (6 bases). V was clipped by 4 bases and J by 2 bases, with 13 bases between them. Per germline, CDR1 SGHRS and CDR2 YFSETQ. The CDR3 loop spans 14 amino acids. The DNA for the CDR3 is TGCGCCAGCAGCCCTCGACGGACAGCCTACGAGCAGTACTTC. It encodes CASSPRRTAYEQYF.

This clonotype was detected many times. The V and J genes are TRBV7-3 and TRBJ2-2, with no clear D. CDR1 is SGHTA, CDR2 FQGTGA, per germline. Trimming left V 5 bases short and J 1 base short, with 8 bases between. There are 14 residues in the CDR3. DNA of the CDR3: TGTGCCAGCAGCCACACCCTGAACACCGGGGAGCTGTTTTTT. Amino acids: CASSHTLNTGELFF.

In its sample, this clonotype was seen many times. The chain couples TRBV6-6 to TRBJ2-1; D remains unclear. The V gene's germline CDR1 is MNHNY and CDR2 SVGAGI (reference sequence). The CDR3 covers 16 residues. The V and J ends lost 7 bases and 5 bases respectively, with 21 bases between them. CDR3 in amino acids: CASTVSFGTRNNEQFF. Here the CDR3 DNA reads TGTGCCAGCACCGTATCCTTCGGCACGAGGAACAATGAGCAGTTCTTC.

This clonotype was picked up many times. The rearrangement uses TRBV5-1 and TRBJ2-7; D may correspond to TRBD1 or TRBD2 (5 bases each). V lost 3 bases and J lost 0, with 10 bases in between. The CDR3 loop spans 14 amino acids. Germline V gene data show CDR1 as SGHRS and CDR2 as YFSETQ. The CDR3 is CASSWDGPSYEQYF. The DNA of the CDR3 is TGCGCCAGCAGCTGGGACGGGCCCTCCTACGAGCAGTACTTC.

The table lists this clonotype with many counts. The chain has TRBV20-1 and TRBJ2-3, with TRBD2 matching 7 bases. The J segment lost 6 bases and the V segment lost 6 bases, leaving 6 bases of the junction unmatched. In germline, CDR1 is DFQATT, CDR2 SNEGSKA (reference sequence). The CDR3 is made up of 12 amino acids. CDR3 nucleotide sequence: TGCAGTGCCAGACTAGCTTCTGATACGCAGTATTTT. Amino acids: CSARLASDTQYF.

This sequence joins TRBV29-1 and TRBJ2-3; D call uncertain. The CDR3 length is 16 residues. Germline-derived CDR1 and CDR2 are SQVTM and ANQGSEA. Trimming removed 4 bases at V and 2 bases at J, with 19 bases between. The CDR3 nucleotides are TGCAGCGTTGCGGCCGATGACCACACCTTCACAGATACGCAGTATTTT. Amino acids: CSVAADDHTFTDTQYF.

This clonotype appeared many times. V gene TRBV9 combines with J gene TRBJ1-2; possible D gene TRBD1, 5 bases. The CDR3 totals 13 residues. Germline loops: CDR1 SGDLS, CDR2 YYNGEE. V lost 3 bases and J 4 bases, leaving 10 bases between the germline ends. The CDR3 loop is CASSEGDGYGYTF. The CDR3 region has the DNA TGTGCCAGCAGCGAAGGGGACGGCTATGGCTACACCTTC.

Many counts were recorded for this clonotype. The rearrangement joins TRBV12-3 or TRBV12-4 to TRBJ1-1; unclear D gene. The CDR3 covers 15 residues. Trimming shortened V by 1 base and J by 4 bases, and 13 bases separated the two germline ends. The CDR3 region has the DNA TGTGCCAGCAGTTTAGTGGAGGGTCGGGGCACTGAAGCTTTCTTT. Its protein is CASSLVEGRGTEAFF.

This clonotype was recorded at least ten times. V and J are TRBV6-2 or TRBV6-3 and TRBJ2-1; D might be TRBD2 (6 bases). The CDR3 is made up of 20 amino acids. V was clipped by 0 bases and J by 2 bases, with 23 bases between them. Germline-derived CDR1 and CDR2 are MNHEY and SVGEGT. CDR3 sequence: CASSYSKGRGLPGPYNEQFF. The CDR3 coding sequence is TGTGCCAGCAGTTACTCGAAAGGTAGGGGACTCCCCGGGCCCTACAATGAGCAGTTCTTC.

The gene calls are TRBV24-1 and TRBJ2-1, with TRBD1 matching 7 bases. Per germline, CDR1 KGHDR and CDR2 SFDVKD. The ends lost 3 bases at V and 8 bases at J; junction bases unmatched: 6. The CDR3 is 14 residues long. CDR3 nucleotides: TGTGCCACCAGTGATGGACAGGTAGTGTATGAGCAGTTCTTC. It specifies CATSDGQVVYEQFF.

This clonotype was observed at least ten times. The chain employs TRBV7-9 and TRBJ2-7, with D unresolved. There are 12 residues in the CDR3. CDR1 is SEHNR and CDR2 is FQNEAQ in the germline V gene (reference sequence). V lost 0 bases, J lost 2 bases, and 2 bases lay in between. In nucleotides, the CDR3 is TGTGCCAGCAGCTTAGCGCCCTACGAGCAGTACTTC. This sequence encodes CASSLAPYEQYF.

This clonotype showed up many times. This chain links TRBV3-1 with TRBJ2-6; the D is unclear. Trimming removed 0 bases at V and 0 bases at J, with 15 bases between. The germline gives CDR1 LGHDT, CDR2 YNNKEL (reference sequence). CDR3 length: 19 amino acids. The CDR3: CASSQEAGPRVSGANVLTF. In DNA form, the CDR3 reads TGTGCCAGCAGCCAAGAGGCCGGGCCCCGGGTCTCTGGGGCCAACGTCCTGACTTTC.

This clonotype is medium-sized (0.01 to 0.1%). The chain combines TRBV5-1 with TRBJ2-3, with unresolved D. This CDR3 spans 12 amino acids. The germline V gene has CDR1 SGHRS and CDR2 YFSETQ. Trimming left V 5 bases short and J 0 bases short, with 4 bases between. CDR3 residues: CASSSSTDTQYF. CDR3 nucleotide sequence: TGCGCCAGCAGTTCGAGCACAGATACGCAGTATTTT.

This clonotype was observed many times. V usage is TRBV5-1 and J usage is TRBJ2-7; D remains unclear. Trimming left V 0 bases short and J 5 bases short, with 12 bases between. The CDR3 loop spans 14 amino acids. CDR1 and CDR2 from the germline V gene are SGHRS and YFSETQ. CDR3 in DNA: TGCGCCAGCAGCTTGGGCGGCAGATTAAACGAGCAGTACTTC. It is translated as CASSLGGRLNEQYF. The whole variable domain, remainder taken from reference TRBV5-1 and TRBJ2-7, is KAGVTQTPRYLIKTRGQQVTLSCSPISGHRSVSWYQQTPGQGLQFLFEYFSETQRNKGNFPGRFSGRQFSNSRSEMNVSTLELGDSALYLCASSLGGRLNEQYFGPGTRLTVT.

At least ten counts were recorded for this clonotype. The rearrangement uses TRBV11-2 and TRBJ2-5, with D possibly being TRBD1 (5 bases). The CDR3 consists of 13 residues. CDR1 and CDR2 (germline): SGHAT, FQNNGV. With 2 bases removed from V and 5 bases from J, the gap between germline ends came to 9 bases. The CDR3 loop reads CASSLPGRETQYF. The CDR3 coding sequence is TGTGCCAGCAGCTTACCAGGGCGCGAGACCCAGTACTTC.

This clonotype was seen repeatedly, ten times or more. The rearrangement links TRBV6-6 to TRBJ2-1; no clear D gene. Germline V gene data show CDR1 as MNHNY and CDR2 as SVGAGI (reference sequence). The V end lost 11 bases, the J end lost 2 bases, and 13 bases lay between the germline ends. The CDR3 totals 13 residues. CDR3 residues: CAAAFEPYNEQFF. CDR3 DNA: TGTGCCGCCGCTTTTGAACCCTACAATGAGCAGTTCTTC.

In its sample, this clonotype was seen many times. The chain recombines TRBV15 with TRBJ1-1; D unresolved. CDR3 length: 14 amino acids. V lost 0 bases and J lost 5, with 10 bases in between. Germline values: CDR1 LNHNV, CDR2 YYDKDF (reference sequence). The CDR3, as DNA: TGTGCCACCAGCAGAGATAAGGGAGGAACTGAAGCTTTCTTT. Translating it yields CATSRDKGGTEAFF.